A single sample gave rise to the 23 T cell receptor beta chains below, sequenced in a study of blood T cell repertoires in COVID-19. Sequencing was performed with immunoSEQ multiplex PCR; in TCRdb, only in-frame clones are kept and a portion is missing. The sample contains 150,000 to 200,000 clones, roughly nine tenths of which appear only once. Sequencing input: peripheral blood. The receptor source for this set is a man between 18 and 35 years old who had recovered from COVID-19.

A single count supports this clone. The J gene is TRBJ2-7, the V gene TRBV13; 8 nucleotides line up with TRBD1. Germline values: CDR1 PRHDT, CDR2 FYEKMQ (reference sequence). V shed 2 bases, J shed 7 bases, and the junction held 19 bases outside the gene matches. This CDR3 has 18 residues. DNA for the CDR3: TGTGCCAGCAGCTTATGGGTGACGACTCTACAGGGGGTGAGGGAGCAGTACTTC. Translated, it gives CASSLWVTTLQGVREQYF.

The gene calls are TRBV6-5 and TRBJ1-4; D call uncertain. Germline-derived CDR1 and CDR2 are MNHEY and SVGAGI. Trimming took off 0 bases at V and 8 bases at J, with 13 bases between the two ends. The CDR3 has 15 residues. Here the CDR3 DNA reads TGTGCCAGCAGTTACTCGAACATCCCCGGGGAAAAACTGTTTTTT. Amino acid sequence: CASSYSNIPGEKLFF.

The chain links TRBV5-5 to TRBJ1-3, with 7 nucleotides matching TRBD1. CDR1 SGHKS and CDR2 YYEKEE come from the germline V gene (reference sequence). The trim removed 4 bases at V and 1 base at J, leaving 8 bases unmatched. This CDR3 spans 16 amino acids. The CDR3 spells CASSAPGQHSGNTIYF. CDR3 DNA sequence: TGTGCCAGCAGCGCACCGGGACAGCATTCTGGAAACACCATATATTTT. Based on the CDR3 plus reference TRBV5-5 and TRBJ1-3, the full variable domain is DAGVTQSPTHLIKTRGQQVTLRCSPISGHKSVSWYQQVLGQGPQFIFQYYEKEERGRGNFPDRFSARQFPNYSSELNVNALLLGDSALYLCASSAPGQHSGNTIYFGEGSWLTVV.

This chain joins TRBV7-3 and TRBJ2-1; D possibly corresponds to TRBD2 (5 bases). V gave up 4 bases and J gave up 8 bases, with 9 bases separating them. The CDR3 runs 12 residues. Germline CDR1 SGHTA, CDR2 FQGTGA. CDR3 DNA sequence: TGTGCCAGCAGCTCAACTAGTCATGAGCAGTTCTTC. Translated, it gives CASSSTSHEQFF.

The chain couples TRBV27 to TRBJ2-3; D is possibly TRBD2 (7 bases). This CDR3 contains 15 residues. CDR1 and CDR2 from the germline V gene are MNHEY and SMNVEV (reference sequence). The V and J ends lost 3 bases and 5 bases respectively, with 15 bases between them. CDR3 bases: TGTGCCAGCAGTTTTGGGGGGGGGCAGGGAGATACGCAGTATTTT. Translating gives CASSFGGGQGDTQYF.

This chain joins TRBV7-3 and TRBJ2-7; a possible D gene is TRBD2 (6 bases). The CDR3 is made up of 13 amino acids. The germline CDR1 and CDR2 sequences are SGHTA and FQGTGA. Trimming took off 0 bases at V and 3 bases at J, with 6 bases between the two ends. CDR3 in amino acids: CASSLTSGYEQYF. The CDR3 DNA sequence: TGTGCCAGCAGCTTAACTAGCGGCTACGAGCAGTACTTC.

The chain is built from TRBV7-2 and TRBJ2-1, with 10 bases aligning to TRBD2. The CDR3 runs 15 residues. V was pared by 8 bases and J by 7 bases, with 11 bases of the junction left unmatched. Germline CDR1 reads SGHTA; CDR2 reads FQGNSA. CDR3 sequence reads: CASQIAGGAGNEQFF. The CDR3 nucleotides are TGTGCCAGCCAGATAGCGGGAGGTGCCGGAAATGAGCAGTTCTTC.

The chain combines TRBV5-4 with TRBJ2-2, with D possibly TRBD2 on 5 matching bases. Per the germline V gene, CDR1 is SGHNT and CDR2 is YYREEE (reference sequence). There are 15 residues in the CDR3. Trimming cost V 5 bases and J 4 bases, with 15 bases left between them. CDR3 DNA: TGTGCCAGCAGGCGAGGGAACTCCCTCACCGGGGAGCTGTTTTTT. Its translation: CASRRGNSLTGELFF.

This clone occurred once. The rearrangement uses TRBV9 and TRBJ2-6; 7 bases are shared with TRBD1. This CDR3 spans 16 amino acids. V was clipped by 4 bases and J by 0 bases; unmatched bases: 4. The germline CDR1 and CDR2 sequences are SGDLS and YYNGEE. The CDR3 spells CASSSGGSSGANVLTF. CDR3 bases: TGTGCCAGCAGCTCAGGGGGTAGCTCTGGGGCCAACGTCCTGACTTTC.

The rearrangement joins TRBV5-5 to TRBJ1-1; D is unresolved. V was trimmed by 6 bases and J by 3 bases, leaving 12 bases between them. Looked up from germline, CDR1 is SGHKS and CDR2 is YYEKEE (reference sequence). The CDR3 consists of 13 residues. The CDR3 sequence is CASTQADYTEAFF. CDR3 nucleotide sequence: TGTGCCAGCACCCAGGCCGATTACACTGAAGCTTTCTTT.

J is TRBJ1-6 and V is TRBV6-1; 7 bases are a match to TRBD1. The germline V gene has CDR1 MNHNS and CDR2 SASEGT. The trim removed 2 bases at V and 7 bases at J, leaving 5 bases unmatched. The CDR3 is 15 amino acids. The CDR3 DNA is TGTGCCAGCAGTGAATCCGGGACAGCGAATTCACCCCTCCACTTT. Translation: CASSESGTANSPLHF.

The chain uses TRBV28 and TRBJ1-6; 9 nucleotides line up with TRBD1. The length of the CDR3 is 15 residues. V lost 5 bases to trimming and J lost 7 bases; unmatched junction nucleotides: 6. CDR1 and CDR2 from the germline V gene are MDHEN and SYDVKM. This chain's CDR3 is CASSGGQGRNSPLHF. Here the CDR3 DNA reads TGTGCCAGCAGTGGGGGACAGGGCAGAAATTCACCCCTCCACTTT.

V usage is TRBV2 and J usage is TRBJ2-7; TRBD2 matches at 8 bases. Germline V lookup: CDR1 SNHLY, CDR2 FYNNEI. This CDR3 contains 14 residues. With V trimmed by 8 bases and J by 4 bases, 10 bases remained unmatched. CDR3 sequence reads: CASLGVLADYEQYF. The CDR3 region has the DNA TGTGCCAGCCTCGGGGTACTAGCGGATTACGAGCAGTACTTC.

This chain connects TRBV5-1 to TRBJ1-1; D not resolved. Deletions cut 4 bases from V and 4 bases from J, with 14 bases between. This CDR3 spans 14 amino acids. CDR1 is SGHRS, CDR2 YFSETQ, per germline. CDR3 sequence: CASSPRVDFTEAFF. The CDR3 DNA sequence: TGCGCCAGCAGCCCTCGAGTCGATTTCACTGAAGCTTTCTTT.

The chain recombines TRBV7-9 with TRBJ2-1; 7 nucleotides line up with TRBD2. V lost 4 bases and J lost 0; bases outside the gene matches: 6. This CDR3 comprises 16 residues. Germline V gives CDR1 SEHNR, CDR2 FQNEAQ (reference sequence). The CDR3 DNA is TGTGCCAGCAGCTCGTGGGGCGGGAGCTCCTACAATGAGCAGTTCTTC. Amino acid sequence: CASSSWGGSSYNEQFF.

The V gene is TRBV13, the J gene TRBJ2-7; 8 bases align to TRBD1. CDR1 and CDR2 (germline): PRHDT, FYEKMQ (reference sequence). The CDR3 consists of 14 residues. The V segment lost 5 bases and the J segment 4 bases; nucleotides outside the gene matches: 7. In DNA, the CDR3 is TGTGCCAGCAGCACGCGGGACAGGCCATACGAGCAGTACTTC. This encodes CASSTRDRPYEQYF.

This chain uses TRBV5-4 with TRBJ2-5; 8 nucleotides match TRBD1. This CDR3 has 15 residues. The junction had 7 bases not matched to a gene; V was cut back by 1 base and J by 5 bases. Germline CDR1 SGHNT, CDR2 YYREEE (reference sequence). The CDR3 sequence is CASSLIGTGQETQYF. In nucleotides, the CDR3 is TGTGCCAGCAGCTTGATAGGGACAGGACAGGAGACCCAGTACTTC.

The chain is built from TRBV9 and TRBJ1-5; the D is unclear. With 2 bases removed from V and 3 bases from J, the gap between germline ends came to 6 bases. Germline CDR1 is SGDLS and CDR2 is YYNGEE. This CDR3 comprises 13 residues. The CDR3 sequence: CASSVSLNQPQHF. The CDR3 DNA follows: TGTGCCAGCAGCGTGTCCCTCAATCAGCCCCAGCATTTT.

The V call is TRBV5-1, the J call TRBJ2-7, with 12 bases aligning to TRBD1. The germline V gene has CDR1 SGHRS and CDR2 YFSETQ. V shed 1 base and J 5 bases; nucleotides not matched to a gene: 10. The CDR3 contains 17 residues. The CDR3 loop reads CASSLNPGQGALNEQYF. CDR3 DNA sequence: TGCGCCAGCAGCTTGAACCCGGGACAGGGGGCTCTTAACGAGCAGTACTTC.

The chain uses TRBV11-2 and TRBJ2-3, with D possibly TRBD1 on 6 matching bases. This CDR3 contains 15 residues. Per germline, CDR1 SGHAT and CDR2 FQNNGV. V lost 7 bases and J lost 3, with 17 bases in between. Here the CDR3 reads CASTPGDVATDTQYF. The CDR3 nucleotides are TGTGCCAGCACACCAGGGGACGTGGCGACAGATACGCAGTATTTT.

The chain uses TRBV5-6 and TRBJ1-1; TRBD1 matches at 7 bases. In germline, CDR1 is SGHDT, CDR2 YYEEEE. With V trimmed by 3 bases and J by 4 bases, 0 bases remained unmatched. This CDR3 is built from 12 residues. The CDR3 loop reads CASSWTGTEAFF. CDR3 DNA: TGTGCCAGCAGCTGGACAGGCACTGAAGCTTTCTTT.

This chain joins TRBV16 and TRBJ2-6; the D gene is possibly TRBD1 (5 bases). The V and J ends lost 1 base and 2 bases respectively, with 9 bases between them. The length of the CDR3 is 16 residues. From germline, CDR1 is KGHSY and CDR2 FQNENV. CDR3 in DNA: TGTGCCAGCAGCCAATTTAGGGGAACTGGGGCCAACGTCCTGACTTTC. This translates into CASSQFRGTGANVLTF.

V gene TRBV11-1 combines with J gene TRBJ1-1, with no clear D. Germline V gene lookup returns CDR1 SGHAT and CDR2 FQDESV (reference sequence). V dropped 2 bases and J dropped 6 bases, with 7 bases sitting between them. The length of the CDR3 is 12 residues. The CDR3 sequence is CASSLYRSEAFF. Here the CDR3 DNA reads TGTGCCAGCAGCTTATACCGGTCTGAAGCTTTCTTT.